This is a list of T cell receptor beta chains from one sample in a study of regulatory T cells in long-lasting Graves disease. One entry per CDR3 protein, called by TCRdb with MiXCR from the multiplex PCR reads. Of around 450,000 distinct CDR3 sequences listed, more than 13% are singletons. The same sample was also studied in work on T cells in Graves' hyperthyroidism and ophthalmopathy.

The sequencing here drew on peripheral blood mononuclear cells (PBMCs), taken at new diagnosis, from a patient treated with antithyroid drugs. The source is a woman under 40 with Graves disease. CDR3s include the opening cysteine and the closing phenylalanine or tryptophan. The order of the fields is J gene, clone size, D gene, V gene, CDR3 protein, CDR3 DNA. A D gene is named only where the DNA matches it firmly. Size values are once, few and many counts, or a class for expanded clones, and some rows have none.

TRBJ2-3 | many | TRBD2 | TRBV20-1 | CSARATGTSGRADTQYF | TGCAGTGCTAGAGCAACCGGGACTAGCGGGAGAGCCGATACGCAGTATTTT
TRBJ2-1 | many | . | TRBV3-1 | CASSHRRGSSYNEQFF | TGTGCCAGCAGCCATCGGAGGGGAAGCTCCTACAATGAGCAGTTCTTC
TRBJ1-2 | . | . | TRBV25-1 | CASSEYLTRGFYGYTF | TGTGCCAGCAGTGAATATCTTACCAGGGGCTTTTATGGCTACACCTTC
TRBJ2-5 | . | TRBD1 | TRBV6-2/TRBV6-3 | CASSSGTGSRKTQYF | TGTGCCAGCAGTTCTGGGACAGGGAGCAGGAAGACCCAGTACTTC
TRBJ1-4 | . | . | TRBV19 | CASSMGRINEKLFF | TGTGCCAGTAGTATGGGCAGGATTAATGAAAAACTGTTTTTT
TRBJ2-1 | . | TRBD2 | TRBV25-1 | CASSDGTSETDEQFF | TGTGCCAGCAGTGACGGGACTAGCGAGACCGATGAGCAGTTCTTC
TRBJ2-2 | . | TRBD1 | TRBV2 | CASKGQGESGELFF | TGTGCCAGCAAGGGACAGGGGGAAAGCGGGGAGCTGTTTTTT
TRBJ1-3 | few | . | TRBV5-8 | CASSLGAGSSGNTIYF | TGTGCCAGCAGCTTGGGAGCAGGCAGCTCTGGAAACACCATATATTTT
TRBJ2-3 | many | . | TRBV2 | CASSDPSPGGPDTQYF | TGTGCCAGCAGTGACCCGAGCCCGGGGGGCCCAGATACGCAGTATTTT
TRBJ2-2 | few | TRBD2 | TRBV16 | CASSPLGRSTGELFF | TGTGCCAGCAGCCCCCTCGGGAGGAGCACCGGGGAGCTGTTTTTT
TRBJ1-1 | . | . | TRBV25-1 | CARRCGRNTEAFF | TGTGCCAGAAGGTGCGGGAGAAACACTGAAGCTTTCTTT